This TCR beta chain originates from a study of T cell repertoires in cytomegalovirus infection. The CDR3 contains 13 residues. Germline trimming cut 9 bases from V and 1 base from J; bases unmatched to any gene: 5. Germline assignment: CDR1 LNHDA and CDR2 SQIVND (reference sequence). This clonotype was found a few times. Antigen: not known. TCRdb passed the reads through MiXCR, listing each CDR3 protein once. The data show roughly 860,000 distinct CDR3 sequences, about 33% seen once. The sample here was cultured CD8+ T cells from PBMCs, taken from culture after CMV antigen stimulation. The rearrangement links TRBV19 to TRBJ2-7, with TRBD1 matching over 8 bases. This receptor was taken from a human donor in good health (CMV status not recorded). Some clones in this sample may be carry-over from other donors' samples. The CDR3 sequence: CARGDRISYEQYF. In DNA form, the CDR3 reads TGTGCCAGAGGGGACAGGATATCCTACGAGCAGTACTTC.